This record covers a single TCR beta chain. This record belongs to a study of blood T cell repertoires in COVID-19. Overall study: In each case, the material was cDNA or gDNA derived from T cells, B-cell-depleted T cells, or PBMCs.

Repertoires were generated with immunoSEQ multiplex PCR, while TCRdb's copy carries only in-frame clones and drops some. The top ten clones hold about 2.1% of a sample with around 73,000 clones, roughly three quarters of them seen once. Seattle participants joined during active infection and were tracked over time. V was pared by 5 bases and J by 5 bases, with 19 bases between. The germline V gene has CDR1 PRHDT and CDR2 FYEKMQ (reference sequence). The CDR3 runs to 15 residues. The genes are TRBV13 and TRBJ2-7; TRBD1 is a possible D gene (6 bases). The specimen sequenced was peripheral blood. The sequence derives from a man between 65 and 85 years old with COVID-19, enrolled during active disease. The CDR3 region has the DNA TGTGCCAGCAGCCGACAGGACAACTATAGGAACGAGCAGTACTTC. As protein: CASSRQDNYRNEQYF.